The present TCR beta chain was sequenced within a study of T cell changes during pregnancy in multiple sclerosis. TCRdb keeps only in-frame clones here, not all; method: immunoSEQ multiplex PCR. The data hold about 75,000 clones, with under 95% observed a single time. This receptor was identified in a female donor with multiple sclerosis, enrolled in a pregnancy study. This specimen consisted of CD4+ T cells from peripheral blood mononuclear cells, obtained before pregnancy.

The CDR3 nucleotides read TGTGCCAGTAAAGTGACTAGCGGGACAGATACGCAGTATTTT. It codes for CASKVTSGTDTQYF. The chain is built from TRBV19 and TRBJ2-3, with TRBD2 identical over 10 bases. V lost 7 bases, J lost 3 bases, and 4 bases stayed unmatched. Germline V gene lookup returns CDR1 LNHDA and CDR2 SQIVND (reference sequence). CDR3 length: 14 residues.